The 27 T cell receptor beta chains below all came from one sample that was sequenced in a study of blood T cell repertoires in COVID-19. The data were produced by immunoSEQ multiplex PCR, yet TCRdb's version contains in-frame clones alone and is incomplete. Here the sample spans about 300,000 clones, roughly 90% being singletons. Sequenced: peripheral blood. The source is a woman in her thirties with COVID-19, enrolled during active disease.

This sequence joins TRBV6-5 and TRBJ1-6, with TRBD1 matching over 10 bases. Germline V CDR1 and CDR2: MNHEY, SVGAGI. Trimming at V came to 2 bases and at J to 7 bases, leaving 2 bases not matched to a gene. CDR3 size: 15 residues. The CDR3: CASSYGTGANSPLHF. The CDR3 DNA sequence: TGTGCCAGCAGTTACGGGACAGGGGCGAATTCACCCCTCCACTTT.

The chain recombines TRBV5-1 with TRBJ2-5, with unresolved D. There are 14 residues in the CDR3. The ends were cut back, 3 bases at V and 0 bases at J, with 9 bases in the middle. Germline CDR1 SGHRS, CDR2 YFSETQ. The CDR3 here is CASSYVADQETQYF. The CDR3 nucleotides are TGCGCCAGCAGCTACGTGGCGGACCAAGAGACCCAGTACTTC.

This clone was found once. The chain employs TRBV7-2 and TRBJ2-1; tentative D call: TRBD1 (8 bases). V gave up 5 bases and J gave up 7 bases, with 15 bases separating them. Germline CDR1 and CDR2: SGHTA and FQGNSA. CDR3 size: 14 residues. CDR3 bases: TGTGCCAGCAGCCAACAGGGGGGGAGGAATGAGCAGTTCTTC. It is translated as CASSQQGGRNEQFF.

Here the CDR3 reads CASSLASGFYEQFF. CDR3 sequence (DNA): TGTGCCAGCAGCTTAGCTTCAGGGTTCTATGAGCAGTTCTTC. The chain combines TRBV11-3 with TRBJ2-1; tentatively, D is TRBD1 (5 bases). The germline CDR1 and CDR2 sequences are SGHNT and YENEEA. Trimming pared 1 base from V and 8 bases from J, leaving 12 bases between. The CDR3 has 14 amino acids.

V gene TRBV7-2 combines with J gene TRBJ2-2, with 7 bases identical to TRBD1. From germline, CDR1 is SGHTA and CDR2 FQGNSA. Germline trimming cut 1 base from V and 6 bases from J; bases unmatched to any gene: 2. CDR3 size: 14 residues. The CDR3 DNA is TGTGCCAGCAGCTTAGAAAGGGGGCCCGGGGAGCTGTTTTTT. Protein product: CASSLERGPGELFF.

The chain recombines TRBV3-1 (or the pseudogene TRBV3-2) with TRBJ2-1, with 8 bases aligning to TRBD2. V lost 4 bases to trimming and J lost 9 bases; unmatched junction nucleotides: 17. The CDR3 runs to 17 residues. The germline V gene has CDR1 LGHDT and CDR2 YNNKEL (reference sequence). The CDR3 is CASSRPGSGGLPSEQFF. The CDR3, as DNA: TGTGCCAGCAGCCGACCGGGCAGCGGGGGTCTCCCTTCTGAGCAGTTCTTC.

This chain uses TRBV10-1 with TRBJ1-1; TRBD1 agrees at 7 bases. This CDR3 is 13 amino acids long. Germline values: CDR1 WNHNN, CDR2 SYGVQD (reference sequence). The junction had 5 bases not matched to a gene; V was cut back by 6 bases and J by 4 bases. CDR3 in DNA: TGCGCCAGCAGGACGACAGGGAGCACTGAAGCTTTCTTT. It is translated as CASRTTGSTEAFF.

Concerning this clone: Additional DNA sequences in this sample encode the identical CDR3. The chain combines TRBV30 with TRBJ2-6, with a tentative D call TRBD2 (5 bases). CDR3 length equals 15 residues. The V gene's germline CDR1 is GTSNPN and CDR2 SVGIG (reference sequence). Trimming removed 0 bases at V and 2 bases at J, with 8 bases between. The CDR3 is CAWSVGGTGANVLTF. CDR3 DNA sequence: TGTGCCTGGAGTGTAGGAGGAACTGGGGCCAACGTCCTGACTTTC.

This chain joins TRBV6-5 and TRBJ1-2; TRBD1 matches 9 bases. CDR1 and CDR2 (germline): MNHEY, SVGAGI. This CDR3 contains 14 residues. V shed 2 bases, J shed 8 bases, and the junction held 6 bases outside the gene matches. The CDR3 DNA reads TGTGCCAGCAGTTACACGGGACAGGGTATAGGCTACACCTTC. It yields the protein CASSYTGQGIGYTF.

V and J are TRBV6-2 or TRBV6-3 and TRBJ2-4, with 8 bases identical to TRBD1. V lost 2 bases and J lost 3; bases outside the gene matches: 9. Germline loops: CDR1 MNHEY, CDR2 SVGEGT. The CDR3 totals 17 residues. The CDR3 bases are TGTGCCAGCAGTTACCAGCCGGGACAGGACGACAAAAACATTCAGTACTTC. Translated, it gives CASSYQPGQDDKNIQYF.

V and J are TRBV7-6 and TRBJ2-5; 10 nucleotides agree with TRBD1. The germline gives CDR1 SGHVS, CDR2 FNYEAQ. This CDR3 has 17 amino acids. V lost 2 bases, J lost 4 bases, and 10 bases stayed unmatched. The CDR3 loop reads CASSLRPGTGDRETQYF. The CDR3 bases are TGTGCCAGCAGCTTACGTCCCGGGACAGGGGACAGAGAGACCCAGTACTTC.

This clone was counted only a few times. The chain couples TRBV2 to TRBJ1-2; a weak D match, TRBD1 (5 bases). Between the trimmed V and J ends, which lost 3 bases and 3 bases, there was a span of 17 bases. The CDR3 sequence is 16 residues long. The germline V gene encodes CDR1 SNHLY and CDR2 FYNNEI. The chain's CDR3 is CASSEGSPGGDYGYTF. Written as DNA, the CDR3 is TGTGCCAGCAGTGAGGGGAGCCCCGGGGGAGACTATGGCTACACCTTC. The full variable domain, with the rest looked up from reference TRBV2 and TRBJ1-2, is EPEVTQTPSHQVTQMGQEVILRCVPISNHLYFYWYRQILGQKVEFLVSFYNNEISEKSEIFDDQFSVERPDGSNFTLKIRSTKLEDSAMYFCASSEGSPGGDYGYTFGSGTRLTVV.

The V gene is TRBV6-1, the J gene TRBJ2-6, with 7 bases lining up with TRBD2. Germline-derived CDR1 and CDR2 are MNHNS and SASEGT. The V segment lost 3 bases and the J segment 2 bases; nucleotides outside the gene matches: 1. The CDR3 sequence is 15 residues long. CDR3 residues: CASSEGGTGANVLTF. In DNA form, the CDR3 reads TGTGCCAGCAGTGAGGGGGGGACTGGGGCCAACGTCCTGACTTTC.

Remarks on this clone: The identical CDR3 is also encoded by other nucleotide sequences in the sample. This chain links TRBV7-9 with TRBJ1-2, with TRBD1 identical over 8 bases. Germline trimming cut 1 base from V and 7 bases from J; bases unmatched to any gene: 5. From germline, CDR1 is SEHNR and CDR2 FQNEAQ (reference sequence). This CDR3 is built from 14 residues. The CDR3 sequence is CASSLGQGALGYTF. The CDR3 DNA sequence: TGTGCCAGCAGCTTAGGCCAGGGGGCACTTGGCTACACCTTC.

The chain couples TRBV4-3 to TRBJ2-1, with unresolved D. V was clipped by 4 bases and J by 5 bases, with 12 bases between them. Germline V gives CDR1 LGHNA, CDR2 YSLEER. This CDR3 is built from 14 residues. The CDR3 reads CASSLRVSNNEQFF. In DNA, the CDR3 is TGCGCCAGCAGCCTCCGGGTCTCAAACAATGAGCAGTTCTTC.

V gene TRBV7-6 combines with J gene TRBJ1-6; unclear D gene. V was cut by 0 bases and J by 2 bases, with 8 bases left in between. Per germline, CDR1 SGHVS and CDR2 FNYEAQ. The CDR3 spans 16 residues. CDR3 coding DNA: TGTGCCAGCAGCTTAGCGGGCGACACCTATAATTCACCCCTCCACTTT. It encodes CASSLAGDTYNSPLHF.

This sequence joins TRBV3-1 (or the pseudogene TRBV3-2) and TRBJ1-4; 10 positions match TRBD1. Germline CDR1 LGHDT, CDR2 YNNKEL (reference sequence). Trimming cost V 0 bases and J 8 bases; bases outside gene matches: 6. The CDR3 consists of 16 residues. In DNA form, the CDR3 reads TGTGCCAGCAGCCAAGAGAGTTGGACAGGGGGAGAAAAACTGTTTTTT. Its protein is CASSQESWTGGEKLFF.

The chain combines TRBV10-3 with TRBJ1-2; 8 nucleotides match TRBD1. Germline V CDR1 and CDR2: ENHRY, SYGVKD. The CDR3 extends over 15 amino acids. Trimming removed 6 bases from V and 6 bases from J; junction bases left unmatched: 12. The CDR3 sequence is CAIRGDRRDTHGYTF. CDR3 DNA sequence: TGTGCCATCAGAGGGGACAGGAGAGATACTCATGGCTACACCTTC.

The chain couples TRBV4-3 to TRBJ1-2, with D unresolved. Germline CDR1 is LGHNA and CDR2 is YSLEER. The CDR3 covers 17 residues. V lost 2 bases to trimming and J lost 3 bases, with 19 bases between them. For the CDR3, the DNA is TGCGCCAGCAGCCAATTTATTGTTGAGAGTACGGACTATGGCTACACCTTC. It codes for CASSQFIVESTDYGYTF.

The J gene is TRBJ1-6, the V gene TRBV7-2, with D unclear. V lost 5 bases to trimming and J lost 4 bases, with 12 bases between them. Germline V CDR1 and CDR2: SGHTA, FQGNSA. This CDR3 has 15 amino acids. The CDR3 region is CASSRSYGYNSPLHF. The CDR3 DNA follows: TGTGCCAGCAGCCGTTCATACGGGTATAATTCACCCCTCCACTTT.

The chain links TRBV7-3 to TRBJ2-2, with 7 bases aligning to TRBD1. Germline lookup yields CDR1 SGHTA and CDR2 FQGTGA. The CDR3 runs 15 residues. Unmatched junction bases numbered 8, after V lost 3 bases and J lost 7 bases. The CDR3 loop reads CASSLGTATYGELFF. The CDR3 bases are TGTGCCAGCAGCTTGGGGACAGCAACCTACGGGGAGCTGTTTTTT.

The V and J genes are TRBV5-1 and TRBJ1-1; 8 bases fit TRBD1. Germline CDR1 is SGHRS and CDR2 is YFSETQ. V was pared by 5 bases and J by 4 bases, with 4 bases of the junction left unmatched. This CDR3 is 13 amino acids long. The DNA of the CDR3 is TGCGCCAGCAGTGACAGGGGTGGCACTGAAGCTTTCTTT. It codes for CASSDRGGTEAFF.

Of note for this clone: One junction end disagrees with the germline gene, perhaps due to a read error. The V gene is TRBV15, the J gene TRBJ1-2; tentatively, D is TRBD1 (6 bases). Germline values: CDR1 LNHNV, CDR2 YYDKDF (reference sequence). The CDR3 spans 14 residues. The DNA of the CDR3 is TGTGCCGCCAGCAGAGACCGCAGGGGCGGGGGCTACACCTTC. This gives the protein CAASRDRRGGGYTF.

CDR3 nucleotide sequence: TGTGCCACGCAAGCACAGGGGTCAGCGGTTTTTGAGCAGTTCTTC. The encoded protein is CATQAQGSAVFEQFF. V usage is TRBV24-1 and J usage is TRBJ2-1; TRBD1 matches 7 bases. Germline V gives CDR1 KGHDR, CDR2 SFDVKD. The CDR3 extends over 15 amino acids. V lost 10 bases, J lost 9 bases, and 17 bases stayed unmatched.

The rearrangement joins TRBV24-1 to TRBJ2-2; 8 bases fit TRBD2. In germline, CDR1 is KGHDR, CDR2 SFDVKD. The length of the CDR3 is 20 residues. J lost 4 bases, V lost 3 bases, and 18 bases had no gene match. CDR3 DNA sequence: TGTGCCACCAGTGATCGAACAGCGGGGGTCTCCAGGGTGGCCACCGGGGAGCTGTTTTTT. Translation: CATSDRTAGVSRVATGELFF.

The chain uses TRBV7-3 and TRBJ2-5; perhaps TRBD1 as D (5 bases). CDR1 is SGHTA and CDR2 is FQGTGA in the germline V gene. Trimming took 1 base from V and 4 from J, leaving 7 bases between them. This CDR3 comprises 13 residues. CDR3 protein: CASSLKGLETQYF. CDR3 coding DNA: TGTGCCAGCAGCTTAAAGGGGTTAGAGACCCAGTACTTC.

The chain employs TRBV29-1 and TRBJ1-2; 7 bases are a match to TRBD1. Germline CDR1 SQVTM, CDR2 ANQGSEA. The CDR3 sequence is 13 residues long. Trimming removed 4 bases from V and 3 bases from J; junction bases left unmatched: 5. CDR3 DNA sequence: TGCAGCGTTGTAGGGGGCCGAGACTATGGCTACACCTTC. This encodes CSVVGGRDYGYTF.